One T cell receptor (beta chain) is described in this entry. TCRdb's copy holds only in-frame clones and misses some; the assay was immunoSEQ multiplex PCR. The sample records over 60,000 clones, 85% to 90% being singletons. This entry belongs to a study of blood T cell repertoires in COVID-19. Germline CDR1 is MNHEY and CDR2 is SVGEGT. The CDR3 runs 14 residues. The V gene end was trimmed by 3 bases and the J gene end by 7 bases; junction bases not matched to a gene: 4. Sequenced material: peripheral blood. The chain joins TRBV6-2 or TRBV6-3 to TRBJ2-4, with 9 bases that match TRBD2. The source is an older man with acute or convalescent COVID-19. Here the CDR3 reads CASSYASGVNIQYF. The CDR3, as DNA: TGTGCCAGCAGTTATGCTAGCGGGGTCAACATTCAGTACTTC.